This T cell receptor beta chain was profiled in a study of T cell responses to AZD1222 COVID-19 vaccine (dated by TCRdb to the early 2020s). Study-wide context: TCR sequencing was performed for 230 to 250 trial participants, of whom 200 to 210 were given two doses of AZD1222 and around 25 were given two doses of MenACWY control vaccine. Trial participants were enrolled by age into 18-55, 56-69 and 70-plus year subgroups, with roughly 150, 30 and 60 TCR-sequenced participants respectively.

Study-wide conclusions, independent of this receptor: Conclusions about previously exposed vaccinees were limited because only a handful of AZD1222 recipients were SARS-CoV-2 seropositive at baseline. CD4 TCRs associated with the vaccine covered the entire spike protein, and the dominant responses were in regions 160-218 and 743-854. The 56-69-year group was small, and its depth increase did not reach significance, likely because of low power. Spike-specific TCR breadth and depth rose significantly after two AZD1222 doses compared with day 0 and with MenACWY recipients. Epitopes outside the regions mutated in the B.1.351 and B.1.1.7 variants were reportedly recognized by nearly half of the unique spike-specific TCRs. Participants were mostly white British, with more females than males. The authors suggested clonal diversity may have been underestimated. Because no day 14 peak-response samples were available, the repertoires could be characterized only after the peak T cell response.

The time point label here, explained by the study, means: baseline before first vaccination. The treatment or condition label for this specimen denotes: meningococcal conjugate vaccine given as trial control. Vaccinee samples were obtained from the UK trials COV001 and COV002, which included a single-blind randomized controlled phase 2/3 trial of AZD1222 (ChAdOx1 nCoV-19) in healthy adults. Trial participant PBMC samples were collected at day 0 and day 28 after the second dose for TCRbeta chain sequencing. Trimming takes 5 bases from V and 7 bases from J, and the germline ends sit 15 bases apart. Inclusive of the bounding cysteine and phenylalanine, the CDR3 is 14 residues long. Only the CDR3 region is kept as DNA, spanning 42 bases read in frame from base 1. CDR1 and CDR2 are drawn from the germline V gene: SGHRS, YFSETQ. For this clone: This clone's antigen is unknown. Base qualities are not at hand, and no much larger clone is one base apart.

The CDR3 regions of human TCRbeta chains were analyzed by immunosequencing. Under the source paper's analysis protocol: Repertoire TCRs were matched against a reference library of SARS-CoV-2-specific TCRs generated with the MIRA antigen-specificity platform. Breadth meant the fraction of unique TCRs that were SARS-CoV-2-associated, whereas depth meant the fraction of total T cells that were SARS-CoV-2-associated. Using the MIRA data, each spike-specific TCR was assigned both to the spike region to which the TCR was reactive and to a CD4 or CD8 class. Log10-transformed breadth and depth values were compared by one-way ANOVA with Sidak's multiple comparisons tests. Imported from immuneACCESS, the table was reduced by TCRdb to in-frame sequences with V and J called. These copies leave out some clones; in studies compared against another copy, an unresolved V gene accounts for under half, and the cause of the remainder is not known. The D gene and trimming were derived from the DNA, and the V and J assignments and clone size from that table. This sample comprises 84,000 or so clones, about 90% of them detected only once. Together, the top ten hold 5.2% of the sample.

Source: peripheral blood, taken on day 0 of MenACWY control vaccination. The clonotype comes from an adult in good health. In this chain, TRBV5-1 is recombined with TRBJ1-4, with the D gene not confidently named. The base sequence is TGCGCCAGCAGTCTGACGACATTAGCTGAAAAACTGTTTTTT. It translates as CASSLTTLAEKLFF. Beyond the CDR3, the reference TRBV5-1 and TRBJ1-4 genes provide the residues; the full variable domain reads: KAGVTQTPRYLIKTRGQQVTLSCSPISGHRSVSWYQQTPGQGLQFLFEYFSETQRNKGNFPGRFSGRQFSNSRSEMNVSTLELGDSALYLCASSLTTLAEKLFFGSGTQLSVL.